This T cell receptor (beta chain) was captured by sequencing in a study of shared clonotypes between healthy human individuals. Method: immunoSEQ multiplex PCR; TCRdb's copy keeps in-frame clones and lacks some. The repertoire has about 2 million clones, about 95% of them found once; the top ten carry about 1.1%. Germline CDR1 reads WSHSY; CDR2 reads SAAADI. Trimming removed 2 bases from V and 2 bases from J, with 5 bases in between. The CDR3 has 13 amino acids. The naive CD8 subset, CD45RO-negative cells positively selected for CCR7, excluded terminally differentiated effector memory CD45RA+ cells. The gene calls are TRBV10-2 and TRBJ2-3; D is undetermined. This receptor was identified in a young man in good health. Sequencing was performed on naive CD8+ T cells sorted from blood. In nucleotides, the CDR3 is TGCGCCAGCAGTGAGACTATCACAGATACGCAGTATTTT. Translation gives CASSETITDTQYF.